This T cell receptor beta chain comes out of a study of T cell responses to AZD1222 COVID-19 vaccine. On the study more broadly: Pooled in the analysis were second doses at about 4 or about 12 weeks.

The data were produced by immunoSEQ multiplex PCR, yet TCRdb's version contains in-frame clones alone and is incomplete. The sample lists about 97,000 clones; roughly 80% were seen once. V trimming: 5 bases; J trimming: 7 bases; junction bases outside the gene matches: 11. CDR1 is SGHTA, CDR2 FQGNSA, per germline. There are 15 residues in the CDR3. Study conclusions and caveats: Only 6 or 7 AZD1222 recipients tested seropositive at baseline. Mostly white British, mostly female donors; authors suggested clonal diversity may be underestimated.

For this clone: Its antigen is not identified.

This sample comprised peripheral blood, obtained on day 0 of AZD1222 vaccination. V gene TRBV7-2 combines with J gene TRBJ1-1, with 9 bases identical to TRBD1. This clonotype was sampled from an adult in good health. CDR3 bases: TGTGCCAGCAGCAAGGGACAGGGACGATATGATGAAGCTTTCTTT. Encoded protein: CASSKGQGRYDEAFF. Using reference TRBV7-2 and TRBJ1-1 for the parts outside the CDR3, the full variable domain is GAGVSQSPSNKVTEKGKDVELRCDPISGHTALYWYRQSLGQGLEFLIYFQGNSAPDKSGLPSDRFSAERTGGSVSTLTIQRTQQEDSAVYLCASSKGQGRYDEAFFGQGTRLTVV.